This section outlines one T cell receptor beta chain sequence together with its context. This receptor's antigen is unknown. No qualities accompany the bases; no much larger clone lies one base away. The data were obtained in a study of control samples from healthy donors and cancer patients (dated by TCRdb to 2019 to 2021). Receptor amplification or capture employed the immunoSEQ multiplex PCR assay. Entries here come from immuneACCESS through TCRdb and include only in-frame sequences with V and J called. Some clones fail to appear in such tables; in the studies checked, an unresolved V gene covers under half of the shortfall, and the cause of the remainder is unknown. The sample includes 60,000 to 85,000 clones, with around 94% observed a single time. 5.5% to 6.5% of the sample goes to the ten largest clones. CDR1 and CDR2, per the germline V gene, are KGHDR and SFDVKD. The CDR3 numbers 14 residues from cysteine through phenylalanine. Only CDR3 DNA is held: 42 bases, read in frame from base 1. Cut back by 3 bases and 5 bases, the V and J ends lie 12 bases apart.

The sequence derives from a woman in her sixties or seventies in good health. The chain is made from TRBV24-1 and TRBJ2-5, with the D gene uncertain. Specimen: blood. The nucleotides are TGTGCCACCAGTGATACGGGCTTGGCGGAGACCCAGTACTTC. Its protein product is CATSDTGLAETQYF.